This T cell receptor (beta chain) is drawn from a study of blood T cell repertoires in COVID-19. Study as a whole: Acute-phase and convalescent COVID-19 samples originated in the United States, Italy and Spain. The cDNA or gDNA used as material had been derived from T cells, B-cell-depleted T cells, or PBMCs.

Under the authors' procedure: Amplified reference gene primers provided the basis for estimating nucleated cell counts. Produced via immunoSEQ multiplex PCR; TCRdb's table is partial and in-frame only. The V and J calls and clone size come from that table; D and trimming were worked out from the DNA. Of 200,000 to 300,000 clones in the sample, 65% to 90% were seen once. V shed 4 bases, J shed 3 bases, and the junction held 7 bases outside the gene matches. CDR1 SGHKS and CDR2 YYEKEE come from the germline V gene (reference sequence). The length of the CDR3 is 14 residues. The TCR sequence derives from a man in his forties or fifties who had recovered from COVID-19. The rearrangement joins TRBV5-5 to TRBJ2-7; 7 bases agree with TRBD1. The sequenced sample was peripheral blood. This CDR3 reads CASSQTTGSYEQYF. The CDR3 nucleotides read TGTGCCAGCAGCCAAACGACAGGGAGCTACGAGCAGTACTTC.